Sequencing of this TCR beta chain was carried out in a study of Graves' ophthalmopathy and Graves' hyperthyroidism. Study-level results: Blood also contained most of the expanded thyroid clonotypes above 0.001 frequency.

CDR1 ENHRY and CDR2 SYGVKD come from the germline V gene. This CDR3 has 13 amino acids. The PBMCs used were ones drawn from over 9.5 ml of fresh peripheral blood. This clonotype showed up just once. Its target is not known. RNA served as the template for amplifying TCR beta CDR3 regions. HTBI-primed RT-PCR formed the first round, and a multiplex PCR formed the second. Each CDR3 protein gets one entry after TCRdb re-called the multiplex PCR reads with MiXCR. The table lists hundreds of thousands of distinct CDR3 sequences, 35% to 45% of them singletons, with 2.5% to 3.5% in the top ten. V usage is TRBV10-3 and J usage is TRBJ1-1, with a tentative D call TRBD1 (5 bases). The receptor was derived from an adult man with Graves' ophthalmopathy. Sequences were obtained from peripheral blood. CDR3 nucleotide sequence: TGTGGCAGCAGAAAAGGGACTCCCCGAGAAGCTTTCTTT. As protein: CGSRKGTPREAFF.